This note documents a single T cell receptor (beta chain) sequence. Its antigen has not been determined. No much larger clone exists at a distance of one base, and base qualities are not known. This sample stems from a study of blood T cell repertoires in COVID-19 (TCRdb year 2020). Regarding the complete study: The collaborator samples originated in the United States, Italy and Spain and spanned the acute and convalescent phases of COVID-19. The material from the prospective study consisted of cDNA or gDNA derived from T cells, B-cell-depleted T cells, or PBMCs. Deeply sampled blood TCRbeta repertoires from subjects exposed to, actively infected with, or recovered from COVID-19 were included in the dataset. The repertoires were released in a freely available public database intended as a resource for research on the immune response to SARS-CoV-2. Samples were obtained from the ongoing ImmuneRACE study (first 160 participants) and from some 1,200 subjects provided by 6 global collaborators. A de-identified subject ID, COVID-19 status, age in years and sex were almost always included in the sample metadata. Where HLA class I and class II types were available, the types were taken from metadata supplied by the sample provider, not from assay-based typing. The investigation overall reported the following: Clinical and demographic metadata were provided uncurated, with the amount varying by source and participant.

The CDR3 contains 17 residues, cysteine and phenylalanine counted. CDR3 DNA is the only sequence kept; it has 51 bases, read in frame from the first base. Trimmed from V: 3 bases; trimmed from J: 6 bases; junction bases lacking a gene match: 11. The germline V gene gives CDR1 as KGHSH and CDR2 as LQKENI. Collaborating institutions collected whole blood in K2EDTA tubes following their own protocols. For TCRbeta analysis, collaborator samples were shipped as frozen whole blood, as isolated PBMCs, or as DNA extracted from either sample type. The immunoSEQ Assay, a bias-controlled multiplex PCR, was used to amplify TCRbeta CDR3 regions from genomic DNA. Turning to the authors' computational methods: The number of nucleated cells in each sample was estimated from the amplification of reference gene primers within the assay. Sequence reads were collapsed and filtered to measure the absolute abundance of every unique TCRbeta CDR3 rearrangement. For each sample, productive Simpson clonality was calculated as the square root of Simpson's diversity index across productive rearrangements. In its TCRdb copy, this immuneACCESS table keeps in-frame sequences only and misses some clones. Where compared with another copy, unresolved V genes explain less than half of these, and the others have no known cause. The V and J calls and clone size are taken from that table; D and trimming were inferred from the DNA. The sample includes around 100,000 clones, with more than 75% observed a single time. About 7.4% of the sample is held by the ten biggest clonotypes.

This sequence was found in a man aged 25-45 years in a cohort sampled during active COVID-19. Recombination connected TRBV18 to TRBJ1-4; TRBD1 matches 9 bases in the middle. Sequenced sample: peripheral blood. CDR3 reads: CASSPLTGTGSYEKLFF. At the DNA level, the sequence is TGTGCCAGCTCACCGTTGACCGGGACAGGGTCCTATGAAAAACTGTTTTTT.